Presented here are 4 T cell receptor beta chains from one specimen sequenced in a study of beta chain features in type 1 diabetes. Reverse transcribing all isolated RNA meant expressed TCRB transcripts were sequenced. Only in-frame clones appear in the TCRdb table, and some are missing; sequencing was by immunoSEQ multiplex PCR. The top ten clones hold around 0.065% of a sample with hundreds of thousands of clones, 30% of them seen once. The specimen sequenced was naive CD4+ T cells from blood. These TCRs come from a man aged 18 to 29 in good health.

This clone was seen only a few times. This sequence joins TRBV4-1 and TRBJ2-5; 10 positions match TRBD2. The CDR3 is 16 residues long. The J segment lost 4 bases and the V segment lost 1 base, leaving 6 bases of the junction unmatched. Germline lookup yields CDR1 MGHRA and CDR2 YSYEKL. The CDR3 coding sequence is TGCGCCAGCAGCCAAGCCAGCGGGAGGGCCGTAGAGACCCAGTACTTC. Translated: CASSQASGRAVETQYF.

Of note for this clone: Other DNA sequences within the sample encode an identical CDR3. The rearrangement joins TRBV18 to TRBJ2-5; D remains unclear. The CDR3 totals 12 residues. Germline V gives CDR1 KGHSH, CDR2 LQKENI. V shed 2 bases and J shed 2 bases, with 3 bases lying between them. The CDR3 region is CASSPTQETQYF. The CDR3 bases are TGTGCCAGCTCACCAACACAAGAGACCCAGTACTTC.

Remarks on this clone: In the same sample, other DNA sequences code for this CDR3. The chain has TRBV29-1 and TRBJ2-7, with D possibly TRBD2 on 5 matching bases. CDR1 SQVTM and CDR2 ANQGSEA come from the germline V gene. The CDR3 covers 11 residues. V dropped 6 bases and J dropped 3 bases, with 9 bases sitting between them. The CDR3 region has the DNA TGCAGCGTACGGGGAAGCTACGAGCAGTACTTC. This encodes CSVRGSYEQYF.

This clone was recorded a few times. The chain links TRBV7-2 to TRBJ1-2; TRBD1 agrees at 7 bases. Germline trimming cut 0 bases from V and 3 bases from J; bases unmatched to any gene: 4. This CDR3 contains 15 residues. The germline V gene encodes CDR1 SGHTA and CDR2 FQGNSA. CDR3 loop: CASSLAQGQYYGYTF. CDR3 nucleotides: TGTGCCAGCAGCTTAGCGCAGGGACAGTACTATGGCTACACCTTC.